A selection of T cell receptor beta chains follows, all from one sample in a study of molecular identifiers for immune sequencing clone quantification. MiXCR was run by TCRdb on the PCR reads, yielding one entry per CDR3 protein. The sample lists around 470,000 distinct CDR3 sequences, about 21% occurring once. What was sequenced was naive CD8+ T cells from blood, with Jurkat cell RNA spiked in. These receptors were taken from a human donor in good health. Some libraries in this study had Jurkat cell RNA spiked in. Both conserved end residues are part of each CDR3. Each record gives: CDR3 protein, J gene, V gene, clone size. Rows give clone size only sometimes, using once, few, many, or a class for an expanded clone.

cdr3_aa: CASSQDVSGGANTGELFF; j_call: TRBJ2-2; v_call: TRBV4-3; clone_size: -
cdr3_aa: CASSRAPTENTEAFF; j_call: TRBJ1-1; v_call: TRBV4-1; clone_size: -
cdr3_aa: CASSPSGSEQYF; j_call: TRBJ2-7; v_call: TRBV7-9; clone_size: many
cdr3_aa: CASSFPLTGSYNEQFF; j_call: TRBJ2-1; v_call: TRBV12-3/TRBV12-4; clone_size: few
cdr3_aa: CASSLGHRSYEQYF; j_call: TRBJ2-7; v_call: TRBV7-9; clone_size: few
cdr3_aa: CASSLSPAGGPFEQYF; j_call: TRBJ2-7; v_call: TRBV7-9; clone_size: -
cdr3_aa: CASSREPNTGELFF; j_call: TRBJ2-2; v_call: TRBV7-9; clone_size: few
cdr3_aa: CASSPGLAVLETQYF; j_call: TRBJ2-5; v_call: TRBV9; clone_size: many
cdr3_aa: CASGPYSNQPQHF; j_call: TRBJ1-5; v_call: TRBV6-2/TRBV6-3; clone_size: many
cdr3_aa: CASSPGSETYEQYF; j_call: TRBJ2-7; v_call: TRBV14; clone_size: few
cdr3_aa: CASKTGYTEAFF; j_call: TRBJ1-1; v_call: TRBV6-5; clone_size: many
cdr3_aa: CSARYSDRNTQYF; j_call: TRBJ2-3; v_call: TRBV20-1; clone_size: many
cdr3_aa: CSARGSSTTQTTDTQYF; j_call: TRBJ2-3; v_call: TRBV20-1; clone_size: -
cdr3_aa: CASSQDGTGSYNEQFF; j_call: TRBJ2-1; v_call: TRBV4-3; clone_size: many
cdr3_aa: CASSHTFRELNTEAFF; j_call: TRBJ1-1; v_call: TRBV28; clone_size: many
cdr3_aa: CASVRGRGLADTQYF; j_call: TRBJ2-3; v_call: TRBV28; clone_size: -
cdr3_aa: CASSLSGLAGGTDTQYF; j_call: TRBJ2-3; v_call: TRBV27; clone_size: many
cdr3_aa: CASVTSGPDTQYF; j_call: TRBJ2-3; v_call: TRBV3-2; clone_size: -
cdr3_aa: CASSYLRNTEAFF; j_call: TRBJ1-1; v_call: TRBV6-5; clone_size: many
cdr3_aa: CASSAPVRTDTQYF; j_call: TRBJ2-3; v_call: TRBV11-2; clone_size: many
cdr3_aa: CSAKGTGGTELAKNIQYF; j_call: TRBJ2-4; v_call: TRBV20-1; clone_size: many
cdr3_aa: CASSSSGTVNTEAFF; j_call: TRBJ1-1; v_call: TRBV19; clone_size: -
cdr3_aa: CAILRLRELEQYF; j_call: TRBJ2-7; v_call: TRBV7-9; clone_size: many
cdr3_aa: CSARVQASMNEQYF; j_call: TRBJ2-7; v_call: TRBV20-1; clone_size: few
cdr3_aa: CASRSGGAANEQFF; j_call: TRBJ2-1; v_call: TRBV4-1; clone_size: few
cdr3_aa: CASSLGTSGKYNEQFF; j_call: TRBJ2-1; v_call: TRBV12-3/TRBV12-4; clone_size: few
cdr3_aa: CASSETSGTSSYEQYF; j_call: TRBJ2-7; v_call: TRBV2; clone_size: few
cdr3_aa: CASSFVPGQEALLEQYF; j_call: TRBJ2-7; v_call: TRBV7-9; clone_size: many
cdr3_aa: CASSLAGEYNEQFF; j_call: TRBJ2-1; v_call: TRBV5-1; clone_size: many
cdr3_aa: CASSGLAEDTQYF; j_call: TRBJ2-3; v_call: TRBV4-1; clone_size: few
cdr3_aa: CASSLEGGLQTNQPQHF; j_call: TRBJ1-5; v_call: TRBV7-9; clone_size: many
cdr3_aa: CASSVDGTDNSPLHF; j_call: TRBJ1-6; v_call: TRBV9; clone_size: few
cdr3_aa: CASSQVVLDTEAFF; j_call: TRBJ1-1; v_call: TRBV4-1; clone_size: -
cdr3_aa: CASSPGLAVGYEQYF; j_call: TRBJ2-7; v_call: TRBV7-6; clone_size: many
cdr3_aa: CASSETGSNEKLFF; j_call: TRBJ1-4; v_call: TRBV5-6; clone_size: few
cdr3_aa: CASTTYTGDTGELFF; j_call: TRBJ2-2; v_call: TRBV28; clone_size: many
cdr3_aa: CASSPLTPKLAGETGSYNEQFF; j_call: TRBJ2-1; v_call: TRBV7-8; clone_size: many
cdr3_aa: CATSDLGGQKNTEAFF; j_call: TRBJ1-1; v_call: TRBV24-1; clone_size: -
cdr3_aa: CAIWTSAYPTDTQYF; j_call: TRBJ2-3; v_call: TRBV10-3; clone_size: few
cdr3_aa: CASTLGLVNEQFF; j_call: TRBJ2-1; v_call: TRBV5-1; clone_size: many
cdr3_aa: CASSVPPDGSSYEQYF; j_call: TRBJ2-7; v_call: TRBV9; clone_size: many
cdr3_aa: CASSPTPANEQFF; j_call: TRBJ2-1; v_call: TRBV6-5; clone_size: -
cdr3_aa: CASSPYGGGEQYF; j_call: TRBJ2-7; v_call: TRBV4-1; clone_size: -
cdr3_aa: CSLNHGETQYF; j_call: TRBJ2-5; v_call: TRBV20-1; clone_size: -
cdr3_aa: CASSSDPPDWTVTEAFF; j_call: TRBJ1-1; v_call: TRBV5-1; clone_size: many
cdr3_aa: CASRDTSTDTQYF; j_call: TRBJ2-3; v_call: TRBV12-3/TRBV12-4; clone_size: -
cdr3_aa: CASSLQYGANTEAFF; j_call: TRBJ1-1; v_call: TRBV28; clone_size: few
cdr3_aa: CASSQHQGARDTQYF; j_call: TRBJ2-3; v_call: TRBV4-3; clone_size: many
cdr3_aa: CASSEHLDTQYF; j_call: TRBJ2-3; v_call: TRBV2; clone_size: many
cdr3_aa: CASSQVPRTINQPQHF; j_call: TRBJ1-5; v_call: TRBV4-1; clone_size: many
cdr3_aa: CASSLVSSRQGDSPLHF; j_call: TRBJ1-6; v_call: TRBV5-1; clone_size: many
cdr3_aa: CASSQGTTGVYGYTF; j_call: TRBJ1-2; v_call: TRBV4-3; clone_size: -
cdr3_aa: CASSPTPALAGVETQYF; j_call: TRBJ2-5; v_call: TRBV28; clone_size: many